This entry lists 14 T cell receptor beta chains sequenced from one sample in a study of early T cells in non-severe SARS-CoV-2 infection. Via MiXCR, TCRdb re-called the 5' RACE reads, giving one row per CDR3 protein. This table has over 95,000 distinct CDR3 sequences, roughly 15% appearing once. The sample was whole blood. These receptors were obtained from an adult who was a healthcare worker with PCR-confirmed SARS-CoV-2 infection or an uninfected control (not recorded which).

This clonotype has a count of ten or more. V gene TRBV6-2 or TRBV6-3 combines with J gene TRBJ1-1, with D perhaps TRBD1 (5 bases). The CDR3 loop spans 12 amino acids. Germline assignment: CDR1 MNHEY and CDR2 SVGEGT. V lost 11 bases, J lost 9 bases, and 19 bases lay in between. The CDR3 coding sequence is TGTGCCGTGGGGACCGCGACAACACAAGCTTTCTTT. Protein: CAVGTATTQAFF.

This clonotype was counted many times. J is TRBJ2-2 and V is TRBV27; weak D call: TRBD2 (5 bases). Germline values: CDR1 MNHEY, CDR2 SMNVEV (reference sequence). This CDR3 spans 17 amino acids. The V end lost 2 bases, the J end lost 3 bases, and 16 bases lay between the germline ends. The CDR3 bases are TGTGCCAGCAGTTTAATGGCAAGTCAACTAGACACCGGGGAGCTGTTTTTT. Residues: CASSLMASQLDTGELFF.

The V gene is TRBV18, the J gene TRBJ2-2, with a tentative D call TRBD2 (5 bases). This CDR3 spans 16 amino acids. V lost 3 bases to trimming and J lost 0 bases, with 11 bases between them. Germline assignment: CDR1 KGHSH and CDR2 LQKENI. Written as DNA, the CDR3 is TGTGCCAGCTCACCGGCGGCGGACTCGAACACCGGGGAGCTGTTTTTT. As protein: CASSPAADSNTGELFF.

The table lists this clonotype with a few counts. The chain uses TRBV28 and TRBJ1-1; no firm D call. V lost 5 bases and J 6 bases, leaving 10 bases between the germline ends. The CDR3 totals 12 residues. Germline lookup yields CDR1 MDHEN and CDR2 SYDVKM. CDR3 sequence (DNA): TGTGCCAGCAGTCCCCCGTTGGCTGAAGCTTTCTTT. Protein: CASSPPLAEAFF.

This clonotype was found a few times. The genes are TRBV30 and TRBJ2-2; 7 bases align to TRBD2. Germline V gene data show CDR1 as GTSNPN and CDR2 as SVGIG (reference sequence). The trim removed 3 bases at V and 6 bases at J, leaving 10 bases unmatched. The CDR3 has 15 amino acids. This CDR3 is CAWSGKGRAPGELFF. DNA for the CDR3: TGTGCCTGGAGCGGAAAAGGGAGGGCCCCCGGGGAGCTGTTTTTT.

This clonotype was counted at least ten times. The V call is TRBV28, the J call TRBJ2-1, with D possibly being TRBD2 (6 bases). Germline CDR1 reads MDHEN; CDR2 reads SYDVKM. V was pared by 11 bases and J by 7 bases, with 24 bases between. CDR3 length: 15 residues. The CDR3 sequence: CAGTHGKVGGNEQFF. The CDR3 DNA reads TGTGCCGGGACTCACGGAAAAGTTGGGGGGAATGAGCAGTTCTTC. Full variable domain (remainder filled in from reference TRBV28 and TRBJ2-1): DVKVTQSSRYLVKRTGEKVFLECVQDMDHENMFWYRQDPGLGLRLIYFSYDVKMKEKGDIPEGYSVSREKKERFSLILESASTNQTSMYLCAGTHGKVGGNEQFFGPGTRLTVL.

The rearrangement uses TRBV15 and TRBJ2-2; D is unclear. Trimming removed 4 bases from V and 6 bases from J, with 3 bases in between. CDR1 LNHNV and CDR2 YYDKDF come from the germline V gene (reference sequence). The CDR3 loop spans 11 amino acids. CDR3 region: CATSNAGELFF. The CDR3 DNA is TGTGCCACCAGCAACGCCGGGGAGCTGTTTTTT.

The rearrangement uses TRBV10-2 and TRBJ1-1; 7 bases line up with TRBD1. The CDR3 has 12 residues. The germline V gene encodes CDR1 WSHSY and CDR2 SAAADI. V was pared by 5 bases and J by 5 bases, with 2 bases of the junction left unmatched. The CDR3: CASSHRGTEAFF. The CDR3 DNA reads as TGCGCCAGCAGTCACAGGGGTACTGAAGCTTTCTTT.

The CDR3 reads CSVLLADREILFF. DNA for the CDR3: TGCAGCGTGCTTCTGGCCGACAGGGAGATTTTGTTTTTT. The rearrangement uses TRBV29-1 and TRBJ1-4, with TRBD1 matching 7 bases. Germline values: CDR1 SQVTM, CDR2 ANQGSEA. Unmatched junction bases numbered 16, after V lost 6 bases and J lost 15 bases. The CDR3 is 13 amino acids.

This clonotype has a handful of counts. V and J are TRBV6-2 or TRBV6-3 and TRBJ1-1, with D possibly being TRBD1 (5 bases). This CDR3 is built from 13 residues. The V and J ends lost 11 bases and 0 bases respectively, with 13 bases between them. CDR1 and CDR2 from the germline V gene are MNHEY and SVGEGT. The CDR3 DNA follows: TGTGCCGGAACGACAGACCTGAACACTGAAGCTTTCTTT. It codes for CAGTTDLNTEAFF.

Concerning this clonotype itself: A single base separates this from a much larger clone, so it may be a read error. V usage is TRBV5-1 and J usage is TRBJ2-5; D ambiguous. The CDR3 is made up of 13 amino acids. CDR1 is SGHRS and CDR2 is YFSETQ in the germline V gene. Between the trimmed V and J ends, which lost 1 base and 5 bases, there was a span of 9 bases. CDR3 region: CASSLWDVETQYF. DNA for the CDR3: TGCGCCAGCAGCTTGTGGGATGTGGAGACCCAGTACTTC.

The sample holds a few counts of this clonotype. The CDR3 bases are TGCAGTGCTAGGGTAGATTGGAGCACAGATACGCAGTATTTT. Its protein is CSARVDWSTDTQYF. This chain uses TRBV20-1 with TRBJ2-3; no reliable D call. Trimming removed 3 bases from V and 0 bases from J, with 10 bases in between. In germline, CDR1 is DFQATT, CDR2 SNEGSKA (reference sequence). The CDR3 has 14 amino acids.

The genes are TRBV11-2 and TRBJ2-3; D is perhaps TRBD1 (5 bases). Germline CDR1 SGHAT, CDR2 FQNNGV. The V end was cut by 4 bases, the J end by 2 bases, with 13 bases between. The CDR3 has 15 amino acids. CDR3 bases: TGTGCCAGCAGCTCTCCCGAACAGGACACAGATACGCAGTATTTT. Residues: CASSSPEQDTDTQYF. The whole variable domain, remainder taken from reference TRBV11-2 and TRBJ2-3, is EAGVAQSPRYKIIEKRQSVAFWCNPISGHATLYWYQQILGQGPKLLIQFQNNGVVDDSQLPKDRFSAERLKGVDSTLKIQPAKLEDSAVYLCASSSPEQDTDTQYFGPGTRLTVL.

CDR3 sequence (DNA): TGCATCCTTCCCACAGGGGTTACTGGCTACACCTTC. Residues: CILPTGVTGYTF. The V and J genes are TRBV29-1 and TRBJ1-2; 7 bases align to TRBD1. Germline V gives CDR1 SQVTM, CDR2 ANQGSEA. The CDR3 is made up of 12 amino acids.